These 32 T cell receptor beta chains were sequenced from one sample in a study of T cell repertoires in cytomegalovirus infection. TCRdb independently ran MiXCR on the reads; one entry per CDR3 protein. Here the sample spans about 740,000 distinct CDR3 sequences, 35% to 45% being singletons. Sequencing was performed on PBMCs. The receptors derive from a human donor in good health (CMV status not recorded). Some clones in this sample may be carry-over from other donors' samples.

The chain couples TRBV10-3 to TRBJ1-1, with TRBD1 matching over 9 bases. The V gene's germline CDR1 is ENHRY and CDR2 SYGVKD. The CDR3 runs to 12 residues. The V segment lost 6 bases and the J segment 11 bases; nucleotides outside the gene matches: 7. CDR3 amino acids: CAIRETGGAAFF. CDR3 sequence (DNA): TGTGCCATCAGAGAGACAGGGGGGGCGGCTTTCTTT.

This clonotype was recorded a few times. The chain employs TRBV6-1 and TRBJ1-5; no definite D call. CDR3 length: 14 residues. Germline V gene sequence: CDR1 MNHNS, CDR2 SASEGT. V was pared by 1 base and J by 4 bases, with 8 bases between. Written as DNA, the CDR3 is TGTGCCAGCAGTGAAGACGGCATAAATCAGCCCCAGCATTTT. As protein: CASSEDGINQPQHF.

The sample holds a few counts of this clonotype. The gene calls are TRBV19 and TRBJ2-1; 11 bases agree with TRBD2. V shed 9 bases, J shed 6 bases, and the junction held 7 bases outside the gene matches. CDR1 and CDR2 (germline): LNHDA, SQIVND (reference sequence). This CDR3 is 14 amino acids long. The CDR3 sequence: CASQIAGGPNEQFF. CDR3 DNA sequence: TGTGCCAGCCAAATAGCGGGAGGGCCCAATGAGCAGTTCTTC.

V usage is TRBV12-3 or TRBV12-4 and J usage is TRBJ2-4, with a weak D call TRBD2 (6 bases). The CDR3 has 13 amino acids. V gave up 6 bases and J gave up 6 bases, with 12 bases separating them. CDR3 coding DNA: TGTGCCAGCAGGGGGACTGGAGTAAACATTCAGTACTTC. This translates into CASRGTGVNIQYF.

CDR3 in DNA: TGTGCCAGCAGTTACTCGAAAGCGGGAGGGAGGTATGAGCAGTTCTTC. Translating it yields CASSYSKAGGRYEQFF. V gene TRBV6-5 combines with J gene TRBJ2-1; 10 bases agree with TRBD2. Losses at the gene ends were 0 bases for V and 8 bases for J; bases not matched to a gene: 7. Germline V gene sequence: CDR1 MNHEY, CDR2 SVGAGI. The CDR3 sequence is 16 residues long.

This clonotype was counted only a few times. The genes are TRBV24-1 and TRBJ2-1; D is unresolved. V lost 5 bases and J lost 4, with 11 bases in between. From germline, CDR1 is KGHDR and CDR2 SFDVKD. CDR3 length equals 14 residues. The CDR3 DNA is TGTGCCACCAGTGTCACGGACGGTTACAATGAGCAGTTCTTC. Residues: CATSVTDGYNEQFF.

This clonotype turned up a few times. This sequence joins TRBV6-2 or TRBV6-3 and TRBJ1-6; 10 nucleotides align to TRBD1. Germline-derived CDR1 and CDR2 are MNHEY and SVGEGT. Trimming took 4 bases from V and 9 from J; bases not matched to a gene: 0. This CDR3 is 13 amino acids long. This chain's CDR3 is CASSWDRGSPLHF. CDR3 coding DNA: TGTGCCAGCAGTTGGGACAGGGGTTCACCCCTCCACTTT.

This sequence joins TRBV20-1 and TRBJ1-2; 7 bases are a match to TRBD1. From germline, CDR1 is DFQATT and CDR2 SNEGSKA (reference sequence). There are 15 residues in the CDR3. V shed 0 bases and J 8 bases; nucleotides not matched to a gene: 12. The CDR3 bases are TGCAGTGCTAGAGATGAGGGAGGGGGCGCTGGGGGCTACACCTTC. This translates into CSARDEGGGAGGYTF.

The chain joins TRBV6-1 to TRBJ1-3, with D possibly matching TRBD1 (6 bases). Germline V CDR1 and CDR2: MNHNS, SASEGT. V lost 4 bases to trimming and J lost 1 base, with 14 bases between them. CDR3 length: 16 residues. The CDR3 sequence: CASSVVVRGSGNTIYF. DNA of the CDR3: TGTGCCAGCAGTGTCGTCGTCAGGGGATCTGGAAACACCATATATTTT.

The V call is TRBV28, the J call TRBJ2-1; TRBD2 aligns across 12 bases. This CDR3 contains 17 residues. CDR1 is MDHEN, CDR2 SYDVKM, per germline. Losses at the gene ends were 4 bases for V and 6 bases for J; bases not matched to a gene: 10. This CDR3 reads CASSSVVTSGRFNEQFF. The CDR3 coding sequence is TGTGCCAGCAGTTCTGTGGTGACTAGCGGGAGATTCAATGAGCAGTTCTTC.

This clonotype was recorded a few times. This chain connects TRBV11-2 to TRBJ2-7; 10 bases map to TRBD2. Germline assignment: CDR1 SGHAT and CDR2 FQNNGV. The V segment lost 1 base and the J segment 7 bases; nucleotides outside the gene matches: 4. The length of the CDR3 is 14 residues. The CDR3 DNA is TGTGCCAGCAGCTTAGCTAGCGGGGGACTTGAGCAGTACTTC. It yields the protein CASSLASGGLEQYF.

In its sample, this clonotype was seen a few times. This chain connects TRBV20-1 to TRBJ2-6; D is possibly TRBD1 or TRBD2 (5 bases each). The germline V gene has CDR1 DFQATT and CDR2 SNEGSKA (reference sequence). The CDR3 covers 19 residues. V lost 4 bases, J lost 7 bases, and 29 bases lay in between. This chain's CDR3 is CSAKNRRTEDPRVANVLTF. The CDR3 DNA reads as TGCAGTGCTAAAAACAGGAGGACCGAGGACCCACGGGTCGCCAACGTCCTGACTTTC.

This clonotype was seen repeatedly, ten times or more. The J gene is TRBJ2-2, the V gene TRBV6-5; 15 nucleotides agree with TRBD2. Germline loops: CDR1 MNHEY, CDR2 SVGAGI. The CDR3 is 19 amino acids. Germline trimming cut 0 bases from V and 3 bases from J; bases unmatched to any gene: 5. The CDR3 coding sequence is TGTGCCAGCAGTTACTCGGGACTAGCGGGAGGACCCCACACCGGGGAGCTGTTTTTT. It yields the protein CASSYSGLAGGPHTGELFF.

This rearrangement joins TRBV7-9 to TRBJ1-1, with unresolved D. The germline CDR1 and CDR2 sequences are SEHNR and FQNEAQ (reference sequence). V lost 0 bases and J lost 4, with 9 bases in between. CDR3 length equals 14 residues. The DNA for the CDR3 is TGTGCCAGCAGCTTAGCATGGGAAATCACTGAAGCTTTCTTT. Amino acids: CASSLAWEITEAFF.

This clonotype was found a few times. The CDR3 DNA is TGTGCCAGCGGGAAGGACAGGGGGAGGGAAAAACTGTTTTTT. It yields the protein CASGKDRGREKLFF. The rearrangement links TRBV28 to TRBJ1-4, with TRBD1 matching 10 bases. The CDR3 sequence is 14 residues long. From germline, CDR1 is MDHEN and CDR2 SYDVKM. J was trimmed by 8 bases and V by 8 bases; bases with no gene match: 8.

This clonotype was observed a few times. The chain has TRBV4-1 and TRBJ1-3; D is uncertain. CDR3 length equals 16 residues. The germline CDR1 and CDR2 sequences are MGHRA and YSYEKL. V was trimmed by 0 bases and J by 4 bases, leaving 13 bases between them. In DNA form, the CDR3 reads TGCGCCAGCAGCCAAGAAACCAGCGGCAGCGGAAACACCATATATTTT. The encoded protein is CASSQETSGSGNTIYF.

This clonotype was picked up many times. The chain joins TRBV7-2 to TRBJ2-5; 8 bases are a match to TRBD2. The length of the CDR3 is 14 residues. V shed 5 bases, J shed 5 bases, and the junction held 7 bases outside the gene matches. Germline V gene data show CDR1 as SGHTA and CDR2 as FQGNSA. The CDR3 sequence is CASSNRAGVETQYF. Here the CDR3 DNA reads TGTGCCAGCAGCAACCGAGCGGGAGTTGAGACCCAGTACTTC.

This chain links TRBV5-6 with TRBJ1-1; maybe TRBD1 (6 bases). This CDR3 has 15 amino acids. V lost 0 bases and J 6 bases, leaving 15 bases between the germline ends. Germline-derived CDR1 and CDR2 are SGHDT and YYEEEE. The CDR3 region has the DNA TGTGCCAGCAGCTTGGGACAGGTGGGGTACGCTGAAGCTTTCTTT. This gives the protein CASSLGQVGYAEAFF.

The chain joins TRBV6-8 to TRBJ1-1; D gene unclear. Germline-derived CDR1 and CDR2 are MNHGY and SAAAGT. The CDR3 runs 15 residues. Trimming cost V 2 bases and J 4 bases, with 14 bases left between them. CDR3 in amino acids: CASSYITTRGTEAFF. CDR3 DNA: TGTGCCAGCAGTTACATTACTACCCGGGGCACTGAAGCTTTCTTT.

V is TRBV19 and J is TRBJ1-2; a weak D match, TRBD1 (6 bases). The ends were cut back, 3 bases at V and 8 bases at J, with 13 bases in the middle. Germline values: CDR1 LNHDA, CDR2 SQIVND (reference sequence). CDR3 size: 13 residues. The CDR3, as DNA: TGTGCCAGTAGTATTCCGGGGGCTCGCGGCTACACCTTC. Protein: CASSIPGARGYTF.

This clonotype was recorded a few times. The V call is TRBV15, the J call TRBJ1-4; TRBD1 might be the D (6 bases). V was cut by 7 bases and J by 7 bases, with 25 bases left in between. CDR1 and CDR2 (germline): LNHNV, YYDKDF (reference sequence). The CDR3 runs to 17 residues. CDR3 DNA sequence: TGTGCCACCACCCCCGGGACAATTTTCGTCGCTACTGAAAAACTGTTTTTT. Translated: CATTPGTIFVATEKLFF.

CDR3 protein: CASSMTSGSLYEQYF. The CDR3, as DNA: TGTGCCAGTAGTATGACTAGCGGGAGCCTCTACGAGCAGTACTTC. V and J are TRBV19 and TRBJ2-7; 12 positions agree with TRBD2. CDR3 length: 15 amino acids. Germline loops: CDR1 LNHDA, CDR2 SQIVND (reference sequence). After removal of 3 bases from V and 3 bases from J, the junction contained 3 bases not matched to a gene.

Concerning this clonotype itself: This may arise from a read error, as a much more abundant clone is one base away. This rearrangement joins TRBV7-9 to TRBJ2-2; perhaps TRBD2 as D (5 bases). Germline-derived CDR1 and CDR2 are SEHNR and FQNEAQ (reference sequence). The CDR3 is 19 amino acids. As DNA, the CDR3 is TGTGCCAGCAGCCCCAGTTCACTCCCGAACCGAAGAAACACCGGGGTGCTGTTTTTT. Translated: CASSPSSLPNRRNTGVLFF.

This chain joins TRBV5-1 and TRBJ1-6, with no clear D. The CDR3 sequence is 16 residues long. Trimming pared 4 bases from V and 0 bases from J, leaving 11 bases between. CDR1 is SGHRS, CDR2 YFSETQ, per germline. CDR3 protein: CASSALPSSYNSPLHF. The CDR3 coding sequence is TGCGCCAGCAGCGCCCTACCTAGCTCCTATAATTCACCCCTCCACTTT. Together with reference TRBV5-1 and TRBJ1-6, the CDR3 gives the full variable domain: KAGVTQTPRYLIKTRGQQVTLSCSPISGHRSVSWYQQTPGQGLQFLFEYFSETQRNKGNFPGRFSGRQFSNSRSEMNVSTLELGDSALYLCASSALPSSYNSPLHFGNGTRLTVT.

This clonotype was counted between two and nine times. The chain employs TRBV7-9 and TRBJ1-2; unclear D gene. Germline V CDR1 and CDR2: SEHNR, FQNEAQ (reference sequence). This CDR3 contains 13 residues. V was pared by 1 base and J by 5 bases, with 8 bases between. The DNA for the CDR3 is TGTGCCAGCAGCTTAGAGACTGTATATGGCTACACCTTC. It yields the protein CASSLETVYGYTF.

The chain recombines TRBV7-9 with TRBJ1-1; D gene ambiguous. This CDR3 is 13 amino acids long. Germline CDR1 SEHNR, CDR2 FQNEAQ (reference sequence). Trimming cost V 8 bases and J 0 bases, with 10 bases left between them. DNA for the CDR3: TGTGCCAGCTTACAGAATATGAACACTGAAGCTTTCTTT. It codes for CASLQNMNTEAFF.

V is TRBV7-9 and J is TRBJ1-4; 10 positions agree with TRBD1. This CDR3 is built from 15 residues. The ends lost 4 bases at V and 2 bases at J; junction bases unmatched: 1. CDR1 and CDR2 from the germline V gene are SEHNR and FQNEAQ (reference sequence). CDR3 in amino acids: CASSSGQGTNEKLFF. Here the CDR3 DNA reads TGTGCCAGCAGCTCGGGACAGGGGACTAATGAAAAACTGTTTTTT.

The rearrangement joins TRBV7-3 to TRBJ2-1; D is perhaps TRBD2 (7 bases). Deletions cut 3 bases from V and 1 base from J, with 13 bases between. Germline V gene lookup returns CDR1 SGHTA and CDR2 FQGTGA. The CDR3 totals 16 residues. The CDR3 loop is CASSLSRGASYNEQFF. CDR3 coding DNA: TGTGCCAGCAGCTTGTCCCGGGGGGCTTCCTACAATGAGCAGTTCTTC.

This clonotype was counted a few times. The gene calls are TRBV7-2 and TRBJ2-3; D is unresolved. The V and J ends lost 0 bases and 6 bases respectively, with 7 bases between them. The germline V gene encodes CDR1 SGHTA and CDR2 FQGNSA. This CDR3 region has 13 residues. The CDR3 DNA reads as TGTGCCAGCAGCTTAGCCTTCCTGGATACGCAGTATTTT. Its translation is CASSLAFLDTQYF.

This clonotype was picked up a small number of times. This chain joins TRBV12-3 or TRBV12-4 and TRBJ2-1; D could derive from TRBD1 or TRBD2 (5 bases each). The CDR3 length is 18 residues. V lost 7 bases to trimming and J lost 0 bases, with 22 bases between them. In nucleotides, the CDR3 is TGTGCCAGCACCCTAGGGACCGGACGGCAAGACTCCTACAATGAGCAGTTCTTC. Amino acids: CASTLGTGRQDSYNEQFF.

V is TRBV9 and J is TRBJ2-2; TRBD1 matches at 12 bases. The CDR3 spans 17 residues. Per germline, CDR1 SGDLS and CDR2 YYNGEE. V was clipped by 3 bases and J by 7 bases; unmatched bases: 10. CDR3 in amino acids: CASSDGPGQGAGGELFF. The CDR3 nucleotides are TGTGCCAGCAGCGACGGTCCGGGACAGGGGGCTGGCGGGGAGCTGTTTTTT.

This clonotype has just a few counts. The chain's CDR3 is CASSSTGEAGYTF. For the CDR3, the DNA is TGTGCCAGCAGCTCTACAGGAGAGGCTGGCTACACCTTC. The chain employs TRBV7-3 and TRBJ1-2; D is perhaps TRBD1 (5 bases). The V gene's germline CDR1 is SGHTA and CDR2 FQGTGA. V gave up 4 bases and J gave up 7 bases, with 13 bases separating them. The CDR3 extends over 13 amino acids.